Only a few counts were recorded for the clone carrying this TCR beta chain. The antigen is unknown. Looked up from germline, CDR1 is LNHNV and CDR2 is YYDKDF (reference sequence). The CDR3 has 14 amino acids. With 3 bases removed from V and 5 bases from J, the gap between germline ends came to 11 bases. From the 5' RACE reads, TCRdb called clonotypes with MiXCR, one entry per CDR3 protein. Here the sample spans 150,000 or so distinct CDR3 sequences, roughly 24% being singletons. This entry is derived from a study of T-cell memory formation after mild COVID-19. Study-wide results and caveats: Day 15 to 85 contracting clones showed balanced CD4/CD8; later expanders leaned CD4+.

Specimen: PBMCs or a T cell subset sorted from them (not recorded which). The chain uses TRBV15 and TRBJ2-1; possible D gene TRBD2, 5 bases. The sequence derives from an adult woman who had mild COVID-19 (a few samples of this study predate the infection). Cell type and time point are not known. CDR3: CATSSTIGDNEQFF. The CDR3 DNA reads as TGTGCCACCAGCAGTACGATCGGGGACAATGAGCAGTTCTTC.